A few counts support the clone carrying this T cell receptor (beta chain). Its antigen is as yet unknown. V trimming: 5 bases; J trimming: 3 bases; junction bases outside the gene matches: 4. This CDR3 has 14 residues. Germline V gene lookup returns CDR1 LNHDA and CDR2 SQIVND (reference sequence). This record belongs to a study of beta chain features in type 1 diabetes. Study-level points and caveats: TCRB CDR3 length was moderately but significantly reduced in all four CD4+ subsets of Type 1 diabetes patients. PCR might favor shorter templates, equally in patients and controls. Naive, central memory and Treg TCRB repertoires seemed to resemble each other more closely in patients than they did in healthy donors.

Every isolated RNA sample was fully reverse transcribed, so sequencing captured expressed TCRB transcripts. The average output of naive, central memory and regulatory T cell samples was about 3.57 million reads. This table comes from immunoSEQ multiplex PCR, and its TCRdb copy is limited to in-frame clones, with some not included. This table holds 500,000 to 650,000 clones, around 11% found once. Every participating donor gave one draw, a heparinised blood sample averaging around 100 mL. The receptor was isolated from a man aged 25 to 40 with type 1 diabetes. The material sequenced was naive CD4+ T cells from blood. V gene TRBV19 combines with J gene TRBJ2-1, with TRBD2 identical over 7 bases. CDR3 residues: CASSLGGNYNEQFF. The CDR3 bases are TGTGCCAGTAGTCTCGGGGGGAACTACAATGAGCAGTTCTTC.